The entry below describes one T cell receptor (beta chain). Its cognate antigen is unknown. The read finishes 3 residues shy of the CDR3 end, and the germline J gene is used to complete it. The assay was immunoSEQ multiplex PCR, and TCRdb's table has in-frame clones only and misses some. The sample totals 20,000 to 25,000 clones; its top ten clones hold roughly 3.5%. CDR3 length: 15 residues. V dropped 4 bases and J dropped 5; count of bases not matched to a gene: 9. CDR1 and CDR2 from the germline V gene are SGHVS and FQNEAQ. The record originates from a study of T cells in women clearing cervical HPV infection. Whole-study results and caveats: Repertoire richness, not evenness, was significantly elevated in CIN3+ cases versus controls. Combining TCR richness with V gene abundances gave around 0.87 AUC.

The rearrangement links TRBV7-8 to TRBJ2-3, with TRBD2 identical over 7 bases. The sequence derives from a woman between 18 and 75 years old with a cervical HPV16 infection that either progressed to CIN3+ or cleared (not recorded which). What was sequenced was blood buffy coat. The CDR3 region is CASSSRDYSLDTQYF. The CDR3 bases that were read are TGTGCCAGCAGCTCCCGGGACTATTCCCTAGATACG. Full variable domain (remainder filled in from reference TRBV7-8 and TRBJ2-3): GAGVSQSPRYKVAKRGQDVALRCDPISGHVSLFWYQQALGQGPEFLTYFQNEAQLDKSGLPSDRFFAERPEGSVSTLKIQRTQQEDSAVYLCASSSRDYSLDTQYFGPGTRLTVL.